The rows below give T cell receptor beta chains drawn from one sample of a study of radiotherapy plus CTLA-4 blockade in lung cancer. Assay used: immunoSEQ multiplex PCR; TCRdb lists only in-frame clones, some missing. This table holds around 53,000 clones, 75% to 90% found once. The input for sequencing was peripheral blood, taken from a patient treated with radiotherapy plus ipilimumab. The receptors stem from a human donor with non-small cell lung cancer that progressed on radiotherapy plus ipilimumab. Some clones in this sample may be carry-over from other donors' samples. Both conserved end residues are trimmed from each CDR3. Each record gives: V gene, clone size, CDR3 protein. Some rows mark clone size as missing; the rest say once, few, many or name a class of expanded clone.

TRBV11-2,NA,ASSLFQGWRYGYT
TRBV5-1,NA,ASSFSGGAPNEQF
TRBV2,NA,ASSLLTTNEKLF
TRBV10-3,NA,AISEHDGTNTEAF
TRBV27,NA,ASSLDRSNTEAF
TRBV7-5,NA,ARSSRLAGEYEQY
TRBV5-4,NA,ASSLGVSGANVLT
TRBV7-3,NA,ASSLSGGASEQF
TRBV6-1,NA,ASSEATSGSGEQY
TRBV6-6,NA,ASSLTDTQY
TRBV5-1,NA,ASNKGLAGGLGANVLT
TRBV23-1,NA,ASSQISWRTGDEKLF
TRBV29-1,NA,SLKLTGVAGYT
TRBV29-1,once,SVDISYEQY
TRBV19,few,ASSIVTSGRTMKQF
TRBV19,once,ASSIGTTNEQF
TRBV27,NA,ASSGGQGADGYT
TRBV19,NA,ASSEGTLQNEQY
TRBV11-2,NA,ASSSGQQANYGYT
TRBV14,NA,ASSQDAGTGGIIGNTIY
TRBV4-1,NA,ASSQDRAGPSSYEQY
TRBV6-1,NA,ASIQTGVYSPLH
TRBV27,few,ASSLRGAGIYGYT
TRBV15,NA,ATSRLAGIYNEQF
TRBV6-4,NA,ARFIGQISYEQY
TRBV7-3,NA,ASSPGLAADTQY
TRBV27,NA,ASSSGRDRGHTGELF
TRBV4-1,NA,ASSQDYQGLQPQH
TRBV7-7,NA,ASSRLATSTDTQY
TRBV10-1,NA,ASRPGQGAREQF
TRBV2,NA,ASSPDRANTGELF
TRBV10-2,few,ASRPGTGGYT
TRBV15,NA,ATSRGPQRGSTDTQY
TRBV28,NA,ASSRGLLSYNEQF
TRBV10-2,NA,ASSELAGRGELF
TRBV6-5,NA,ASSSRTSTNEQY
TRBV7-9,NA,ASRKPGEFDETQY
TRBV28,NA,ASSLSGGLNTEAF
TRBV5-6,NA,ASSLVQGAYEQY
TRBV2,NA,AVGPGTEAF
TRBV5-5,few,ASSQSSGTGGGYT
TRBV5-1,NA,ASSLIGASGSAYNEQF
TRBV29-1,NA,RVHRQGTNTEAF
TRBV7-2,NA,ASSLGLAGVGEQF
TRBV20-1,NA,SASGPEQY
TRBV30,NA,AWRHKTGAGEKLF
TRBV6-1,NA,ASSEGGEQY
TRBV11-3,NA,ASSFSGGNTEAF
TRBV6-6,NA,ASSYSWQGERNEQF
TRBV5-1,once,ASTRGKDEQF
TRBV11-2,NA,ASSAELPAETQY
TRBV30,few,AWSSGHTGNTIY